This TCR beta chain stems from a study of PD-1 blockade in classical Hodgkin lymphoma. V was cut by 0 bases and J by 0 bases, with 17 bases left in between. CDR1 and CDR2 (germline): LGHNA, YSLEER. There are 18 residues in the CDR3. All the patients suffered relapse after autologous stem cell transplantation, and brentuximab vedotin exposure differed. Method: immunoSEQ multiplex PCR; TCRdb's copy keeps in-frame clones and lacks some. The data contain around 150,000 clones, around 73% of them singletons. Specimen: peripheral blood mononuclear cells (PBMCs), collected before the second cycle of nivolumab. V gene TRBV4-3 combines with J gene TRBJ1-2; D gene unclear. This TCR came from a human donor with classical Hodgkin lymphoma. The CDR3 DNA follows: TGCGCCAGCAGCCAAGATCCCGCGGGCTGGGGAACTAACTATGGCTACACCTTC. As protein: CASSQDPAGWGTNYGYTF.